These T cell receptor beta chains were read from a single sample in a study of lymphopenia after photon versus proton radiotherapy. Profiled with immunoSEQ multiplex PCR; TCRdb holds only in-frame clones, not every one. The table has around 3,000 clones, around four fifths seen once. The sample in question was peripheral blood, obtained from a patient treated with proton-based radiotherapy. Source of these receptors: an elderly man with esophageal cancer. Both conserved end residues are part of each CDR3. The D gene is left open where the match is weak. Rows give clone size only sometimes, using once, few, many, or a class for an expanded clone.

j_call,v_call,clone_size,d_call,cdr3_nt,cdr3_aa
TRBJ2-3,TRBV7-3,NA,NA,TGTGCCAGCAGCTTAAAGCTGGGAAGGGATACGCAGTATTTT,CASSLKLGRDTQYF
TRBJ2-3,TRBV5-8,NA,TRBD1,TGTGCCAGCAGCTTGCGGACAGGGTTGACAGATACGCAGTATTTT,CASSLRTGLTDTQYF
TRBJ1-1,TRBV6-5,NA,NA,TGTGCCAGCAGTTACGGGGGCTCGAACACTGAAGCTTTCTTT,CASSYGGSNTEAFF
TRBJ2-3,TRBV5-5,NA,NA,TGTGCCAGCAGCTTCGGACTTCAGGGTCCGGCAGATACGCAGTATTTT,CASSFGLQGPADTQYF
TRBJ2-7,TRBV19,once,TRBD1,TGTGCCAGTAGTGGGGGACAGGGACTCTCCTACGAGCAGTACTTC,CASSGGQGLSYEQYF
TRBJ1-4,TRBV5-1,NA,NA,TGCGCCAGCAGCTTGGGGACAGAGCGAAATGAAAAACTGTTTTTT,CASSLGTERNEKLFF
TRBJ2-3,TRBV11-2,NA,TRBD2,TGTGCCAGCAGCGCCCAGGGAAGAAGCGGGAGTATGACAGATACGCAGTATTTT,CASSAQGRSGSMTDTQYF
TRBJ1-6,TRBV13,NA,NA,TGTGCCAGCAGCTTAGAAATGGGGGTCGGGTCACCCCTCCACTTT,CASSLEMGVGSPLHF
TRBJ1-4,TRBV5-1,few,TRBD1,TGCGCCAGCAGCTTGGGTGTTTCAGGGGGCGAAAAACTGTTTTTT,CASSLGVSGGEKLFF
TRBJ1-4,TRBV6-1,NA,NA,TGTGCCAGCAGTGAAAGGCCAACGGGGGGGACTAATGAAAAACTGTTTTTT,CASSERPTGGTNEKLFF
TRBJ1-5,TRBV11-3,NA,NA,TGTGCCAGCAGCTTAGCGAATAGCAATCAGCCCCAGCATTTT,CASSLANSNQPQHF
TRBJ2-5,TRBV12-2,medium-sized,NA,TGTGCAAGTCGCTTAGGGGAGACCCAGTACTTC,CASRLGETQYF
TRBJ2-3,TRBV19,NA,TRBD2,TGTGCCAGTAGTATATTTTTTGGACTAGAGACAGATACGCAGTATTTT,CASSIFFGLETDTQYF
TRBJ1-4,TRBV27,NA,NA,TGTGCCAGCAGTTTTTTTTCAGGGCGGGGTAATGAAAAACTGTTTTTT,CASSFFSGRGNEKLFF
TRBJ2-3,TRBV5-6,NA,NA,TGTGCCAGCAGCCTACAGGGTATTAGCACAGATACGCAGTATTTT,CASSLQGISTDTQYF
TRBJ2-2,TRBV19,few,NA,TGTGCCAGTAGTCGGCCCGAGGTCACCGGGGAGCTGTTTTTT,CASSRPEVTGELFF
TRBJ2-3,TRBV9,NA,TRBD2,TGTGCCAGCAGCGTAGACGGGACTAGGAGATCTGATACGCAGTATTTT,CASSVDGTRRSDTQYF
TRBJ1-2,TRBV18,NA,NA,TGTGCCAGCGGGTCCCCGGGGTTATATGGCTACACCTTC,CASGSPGLYGYTF
TRBJ1-1,TRBV11-2,NA,NA,TGTGCCAGCAGCGAAGACTACCGGAGTGAAGCTTTCTTT,CASSEDYRSEAFF
TRBJ1-5,TRBV30,NA,NA,TGTGCCTGGACAGGGGCTGGCAATCAGCCCCAGCATTTT,CAWTGAGNQPQHF
TRBJ2-7,TRBV11-3,NA,NA,TGTGCCAGCAGCTTAGAATACTACGAGCAGTACTTC,CASSLEYYEQYF
TRBJ2-3,TRBV7-9,NA,NA,TGTGCCAGCAGCTTGACAGATACGCAGTATTTT,CASSLTDTQYF
TRBJ1-2,TRBV11-2,NA,NA,TGTGCCAGCAGCCTCTCGGGATGGAATGGCTACACCTTC,CASSLSGWNGYTF
TRBJ2-7,TRBV19,NA,NA,TGTGCCAGTATCGAAGCTTACGCGCAGTACTTC,CASIEAYAQYF
TRBJ1-2,TRBV6-5,NA,NA,TGTGCCAGCAGGCGAGGGGGTGCTGGCTACACCTTC,CASRRGGAGYTF
TRBJ1-4,TRBV6-1,NA,NA,TGTGCCAGCAGTGAAGCGAGGGGGGGAATTGAAAAACTGTTTTTT,CASSEARGGIEKLFF
TRBJ2-5,TRBV4-2,once,TRBD1,TGTGCCAGCAGCCCCGACAGGGACCAAGAGACCCAGTACTTC,CASSPDRDQETQYF
TRBJ2-7,TRBV14,NA,NA,TGTGCCAGCAGCCAAGATCGCCACGAGCAGTACTTC,CASSQDRHEQYF
TRBJ1-2,TRBV7-8,NA,NA,TGTGCCAGCAGCCCCACCCCGGACAACTATGGCTACACCTTC,CASSPTPDNYGYTF